What follows describes a single T cell receptor (beta chain). This CDR3 has 17 residues. The V segment lost 4 bases and the J segment 4 bases; nucleotides outside the gene matches: 10. The V gene's germline CDR1 is LGHDT and CDR2 YNNKEL (reference sequence). The sample comes from a study of blood T cell repertoires in COVID-19. Study in general: Sources were T cells, B-cell-depleted T cells, or PBMCs; the material itself was cDNA or gDNA.

The repertoire was sequenced with immunoSEQ multiplex PCR; TCRdb's copy has only in-frame clones and lacks some. The repertoire holds around 65,000 clones, roughly 82% seen once, with more than 15% in the top ten. This chain joins TRBV3-1 (or the pseudogene TRBV3-2) and TRBJ2-3; 11 nucleotides agree with TRBD2. The sequence was collected from a man older than 75 with active COVID-19. Sequencing used peripheral blood. The chain's CDR3 is CASSRVPSGGLADTQYF. DNA for the CDR3: TGTGCCAGCAGCCGTGTCCCTAGCGGGGGGTTGGCAGATACGCAGTATTTT.